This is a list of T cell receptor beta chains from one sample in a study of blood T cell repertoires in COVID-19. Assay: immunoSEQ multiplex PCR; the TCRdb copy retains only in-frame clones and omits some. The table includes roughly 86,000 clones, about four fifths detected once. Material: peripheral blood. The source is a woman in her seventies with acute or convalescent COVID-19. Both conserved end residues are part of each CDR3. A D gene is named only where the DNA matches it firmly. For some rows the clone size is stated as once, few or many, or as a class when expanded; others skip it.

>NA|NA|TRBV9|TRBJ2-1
CASSGGTSSYNEQFF
TGTGCCAGCAGTGGAGGAACGAGCTCCTACAATGAGCAGTTCTTC
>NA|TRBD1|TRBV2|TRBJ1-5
CASSGTGGVEQPQHF
TGTGCCAGCAGCGGGACAGGGGGCGTAGAGCAGCCCCAGCATTTT
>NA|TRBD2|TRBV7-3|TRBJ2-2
CASSLPGGADTGELFF
TGTGCCAGCAGCTTACCCGGGGGGGCTGACACCGGGGAGCTGTTTTTT
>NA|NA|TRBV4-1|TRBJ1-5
CASSRSSDQPQHF
TGCGCCAGCAGCCGATCTTCAGATCAGCCCCAGCATTTT
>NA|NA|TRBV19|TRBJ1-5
CASCPRPRDYSNQPQHF
TGTGCCAGTTGCCCCCGTCCCAGGGATTATAGCAATCAGCCCCAGCATTTT
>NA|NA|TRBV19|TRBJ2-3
CASSSGGGLTDTQYF
TGTGCCAGTAGTAGTGGGGGGGGGCTCACAGATACGCAGTATTTT
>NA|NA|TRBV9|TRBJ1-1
CASTVGMNTEAFF
TGTGCCAGCACCGTAGGTATGAACACTGAAGCTTTCTTT
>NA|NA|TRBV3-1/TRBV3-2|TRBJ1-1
CASSQGGQRGTEAFF
TGTGCCAGCAGCCAAGGCGGGCAACGGGGCACTGAAGCTTTCTTT
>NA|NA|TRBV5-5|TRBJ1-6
CASSSRENSPLHF
TGTGCCAGCAGTTCCCGGGAGAATTCACCCCTCCACTTT
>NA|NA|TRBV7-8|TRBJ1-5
CASSQQAQVGYSNQPQHF
TGTGCCAGCAGCCAACAAGCTCAGGTTGGTTATAGCAATCAGCCCCAGCATTTT
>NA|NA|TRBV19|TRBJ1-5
CASSIDGRTANNQPQHF
TGTGCCAGTAGTATAGATGGACGGACAGCGAACAATCAGCCCCAGCATTTT
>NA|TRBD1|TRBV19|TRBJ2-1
CASSIGRDRGSNEQFF
TGTGCCAGTAGTATAGGTCGGGACAGGGGGAGCAATGAGCAGTTCTTC
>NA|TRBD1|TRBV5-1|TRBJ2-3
CASSVGVGTGTDTQYF
TGCGCCAGCAGCGTCGGGGTTGGGACAGGCACAGATACGCAGTATTTT
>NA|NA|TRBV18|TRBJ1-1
CASSPRQGSNTEAFF
TGTGCCAGCTCACCCCGGCAGGGGTCGAACACTGAAGCTTTCTTT
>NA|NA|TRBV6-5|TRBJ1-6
CATGNENSPLHF
TGTGCCACGGGAAATGAGAATTCACCCCTCCACTTT
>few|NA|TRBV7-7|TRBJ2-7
CASSFNEQYF
TGTGCTAGCAGCTTTAACGAGCAGTACTTC
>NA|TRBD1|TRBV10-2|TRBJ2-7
CASRVGQGAYEQYF
TGCGCCAGCAGAGTCGGACAGGGTGCCTACGAGCAGTACTTC
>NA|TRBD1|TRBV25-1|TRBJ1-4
CASSQTGAGEKLFF
TGTGCCAGCAGCCAGACAGGGGCGGGTGAAAAACTGTTTTTT
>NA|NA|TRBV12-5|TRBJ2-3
CASGFRVNTQYF
TGTGCTAGTGGTTTCAGGGTCAATACGCAGTATTTT
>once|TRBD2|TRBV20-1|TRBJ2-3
CSASASGSTDTQYF
TGCAGTGCAAGTGCTAGCGGCAGCACAGATACGCAGTATTTT
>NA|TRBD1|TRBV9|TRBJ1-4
CASSVGPSTGGTYNEKLFF
TGTGCCAGCAGCGTAGGACCCTCGACAGGGGGCACCTATAATGAAAAACTGTTTTTT
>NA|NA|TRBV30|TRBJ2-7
CAWSPGGTVPYEQYF
TGTGCCTGGAGTCCAGGCGGGACAGTTCCCTACGAGCAGTACTTC